This T cell receptor (beta chain) was sequenced for a study of read filtering for tumor transcriptome and immune sequencing. Turning to the study itself: Mean patient age was around 66 years, range about 47 to 85; 17 male, over twelve female.

J gave up 4 bases and V 4 bases, and 6 bases lay outside the gene matches. This CDR3 region has 15 residues. The germline CDR1 and CDR2 sequences are SGHTA and FQGNSA. The library was built from roughly 400 ng RNA with molecular barcoded adaptors for alpha/delta and beta/gamma chains. TCRdb reprocessed the reads via MiXCR and lists one record per CDR3 protein. The table lists 42,000 or so distinct CDR3 sequences, roughly 12% of them singletons. This clonotype has at least ten counts. The material sequenced was a population of CD138-negative cells sorted from bone marrow. The TCR sequence derives from a donor aged 40 or older with multiple myeloma. The chain is built from TRBV7-2 and TRBJ2-7; 11 nucleotides line up with TRBD2. The CDR3 sequence: CASSSVAGGSYEQYF. CDR3 in DNA: TGTGCCAGCAGCTCAGTAGCGGGAGGGTCGTACGAGCAGTACTTC.